This passage covers 25 T cell receptor beta chains from one sample sequenced in a study of radiation and T cells in renal cell carcinoma (dated by TCRdb to 2019 to 2021). The sample's time point label is to be understood as: blood 2 weeks post-SBRT. What the treatment or condition label conveys for this sample: 15 Gy SBRT to primary tumor, nephrectomy 4 weeks later. The library was prepared using the immunoSEQ multiplex PCR assay. What TCRdb holds here is the immuneACCESS table cut down to in-frame rearrangements. Part of the clones is not present; checked against another copy, under half of the missing clones reflect an unresolved V gene, and the others are unexplained. Here the sample has 100,000 to 150,000 clones; about four fifths occur a single time. Together, the top ten hold under 6.5% of the sample. The specimen comprised blood, sampled from a patient whose treatment included radiotherapy and nephrectomy. The receptors here all came from a man over 45 with renal cell carcinoma.

The V gene is TRBV9, the J gene TRBJ2-2, with D possibly being TRBD1 (5 bases). The CDR3 totals 14 residues. Germline V gives CDR1 SGDLS, CDR2 YYNGEE. Trimming shortened V by 2 bases and J by 5 bases, and 10 bases separated the two germline ends. The CDR3 region has the DNA TGTGCCAGCAGCGTCACACAGGCGACCGGGGAGCTGTTTTTT. Translated: CASSVTQATGELFF.

Points on this clone: Compared with germline, one end of the junction differs, possibly owing to a read error. This chain links TRBV7-7 with TRBJ2-5, with D maybe TRBD2 (5 bases). CDR1 and CDR2 from the germline V gene are SSHAT and FNYEAQ (reference sequence). CDR3 length equals 14 residues. The CDR3 region has the DNA TGTGCTAGCAGCCAAACACTAGGCACGGAGACCCAGTACTTC. Translated: CASSQTLGTETQYF.

The chain recombines TRBV19 with TRBJ2-4; TRBD2 matches at 8 bases. The CDR3 length is 19 residues. The ends lost 0 bases at V and 0 bases at J; junction bases unmatched: 10. Germline V lookup: CDR1 LNHDA, CDR2 SQIVND (reference sequence). The CDR3 region is CASSIDLSERGLAKNIQYF. CDR3 DNA: TGTGCCAGTAGTATAGATCTATCCGAGCGGGGGCTAGCCAAAAACATTCAGTACTTC.

The chain links TRBV7-9 to TRBJ2-1; TRBD2 agrees at 8 bases. Germline loops: CDR1 SEHNR, CDR2 FQNEAQ (reference sequence). The J segment lost 7 bases and the V segment lost 2 bases, leaving 13 bases of the junction unmatched. CDR3 length: 17 amino acids. The CDR3 spells CASSLREGLGSVNEQFF. In DNA form, the CDR3 reads TGTGCCAGCAGCTTACGGGAGGGGCTAGGATCGGTAAATGAGCAGTTCTTC.

This sequence joins TRBV5-1 and TRBJ2-3, with unresolved D. Germline V gene data show CDR1 as SGHRS and CDR2 as YFSETQ. V gave up 2 bases and J gave up 3 bases, with 16 bases separating them. The CDR3 length is 16 residues. The CDR3 here is CASSFIRPLKTDTQYF. CDR3 coding DNA: TGCGCCAGCAGCTTTATACGTCCACTCAAGACAGATACGCAGTATTTT. Full variable domain (outside the CDR3, taken from reference TRBV5-1 and TRBJ2-3): KAGVTQTPRYLIKTRGQQVTLSCSPISGHRSVSWYQQTPGQGLQFLFEYFSETQRNKGNFPGRFSGRQFSNSRSEMNVSTLELGDSALYLCASSFIRPLKTDTQYFGPGTRLTVL.

As for this clone: One junction end does not reproduce the germline sequence, and a read error may be involved. This sample also contains other DNA sequences that code for the same CDR3. The chain employs TRBV6-6 and TRBJ1-1; D may be TRBD1 (6 bases). Germline V lookup: CDR1 MNHNY, CDR2 SVGAGI (reference sequence). The CDR3 covers 14 residues. The CDR3 nucleotides read TGTGCCAGCAGTACTCACATTGGGGACACTGAAGCCTTCTTT. Protein product: CASSTHIGDTEAFF.

The chain links TRBV5-1 to TRBJ2-1, with D possibly being TRBD2 (5 bases). Germline V CDR1 and CDR2: SGHRS, YFSETQ. CDR3 size: 18 residues. Trimming took off 3 bases at V and 0 bases at J, with 19 bases between the two ends. CDR3 coding DNA: TGCGCCAGCAGCTCCCCGATAAATCAGGCGGGCTCCTACAATGAGCAGTTCTTC. This translates into CASSSPINQAGSYNEQFF.

The chain carries TRBV20-1 and TRBJ2-3; perhaps TRBD1 as D (5 bases). The CDR3 has 11 amino acids. The V gene lost 5 bases and the J gene lost 5 bases, with 8 bases spanning the gap. Germline-derived CDR1 and CDR2 are DFQATT and SNEGSKA (reference sequence). CDR3 DNA: TGCAGTGCTTCAAGGGGAGATACGCAGTATTTT. Protein product: CSASRGDTQYF.

This clone showed up just once. V usage is TRBV2 and J usage is TRBJ1-3, with 9 bases that match TRBD1. The CDR3 runs to 15 residues. J was trimmed by 7 bases and V by 7 bases; bases with no gene match: 11. Germline values: CDR1 SNHLY, CDR2 FYNNEI. The CDR3: CASTRTGETWNTIYF. The CDR3 bases are TGTGCCAGCACTCGGACAGGGGAAACCTGGAACACCATATATTTT.

The rearrangement uses TRBV10-3 and TRBJ2-1; 8 bases are shared with TRBD2. The CDR3 length is 18 residues. The germline gives CDR1 ENHRY, CDR2 SYGVKD. Germline trimming cut 3 bases from V and 4 bases from J; bases unmatched to any gene: 14. In DNA form, the CDR3 reads TGTGCCATCAGTGACCTCACGGAAAGCGGGAGCCTTTACAATGAGCAGTTCTTC. Protein product: CAISDLTESGSLYNEQFF.

The gene calls are TRBV7-2 and TRBJ2-6, with TRBD2 as a possible D gene (5 bases). The germline V and J ends were trimmed by 5 bases and 0 bases, with 14 bases remaining between them. The CDR3 is made up of 17 amino acids. CDR1 is SGHTA, CDR2 FQGNSA, per germline. CDR3 residues: CASSDGLIFSGANVLTF. The CDR3 DNA reads as TGTGCCAGCAGCGACGGACTGATATTCTCTGGGGCCAACGTCCTGACTTTC.

This clone has more than one count but fewer than ten. Other nucleotide sequences in the sample specify the same CDR3. The chain joins TRBV6-5 to TRBJ1-1; tentative D call: TRBD1 (6 bases). CDR1 MNHEY and CDR2 SVGAGI come from the germline V gene. Trimming removed 0 bases at V and 6 bases at J, with 8 bases between. This CDR3 region has 13 residues. CDR3 loop: CASSYSGGPEAFF. The CDR3 nucleotides are TGTGCCAGCAGTTACTCGGGGGGGCCTGAAGCTTTCTTT.

The chain couples TRBV7-9 to TRBJ2-4; the match to TRBD2 covers 7 bases. The CDR3 extends over 14 amino acids. Germline CDR1 and CDR2: SEHNR and FQNEAQ (reference sequence). The ends lost 1 base at V and 13 bases at J; junction bases unmatched: 10. The CDR3 coding sequence is TGTGCCAGCAGCTTAGACGGGGCGGGGGTTGTCCAGTACTTC. Protein product: CASSLDGAGVVQYF.

V gene TRBV5-8 combines with J gene TRBJ1-5; D is undetermined. CDR3 length: 13 amino acids. Germline V gives CDR1 SGHTS, CDR2 YDEGEE. The V end lost 4 bases, the J end lost 8 bases, and 13 bases lay between the germline ends. The CDR3 coding sequence is TGTGCCAGCAGCCTAGGGCCTAGGAAGCCCCAGCATTTT. It yields the protein CASSLGPRKPQHF.

This clone was detected many times. This chain links TRBV28 with TRBJ1-2; maybe TRBD1 (5 bases). CDR1 is MDHEN, CDR2 SYDVKM, per germline. The V end was cut by 6 bases, the J end by 8 bases, with 37 bases between. The CDR3 runs to 20 residues. In DNA form, the CDR3 reads TGTGCCAGCAGAAAAAAACCTGCCGGGACTGCGCACTACCCGGGGTGGGGCTACACCTTC. It codes for CASRKKPAGTAHYPGWGYTF.

The sample holds a few counts of this clone. The chain combines TRBV6-1 with TRBJ1-1, with D possibly TRBD1 on 5 matching bases. The CDR3 has 10 amino acids. In germline, CDR1 is MNHNS, CDR2 SASEGT. V lost 11 bases, J lost 12 bases, and 16 bases lay in between. The CDR3 protein is CAERGPHTFF. DNA for the CDR3: TGTGCCGAAAGGGGCCCCCATACTTTCTTT.

The V call is TRBV29-1, the J call TRBJ2-3; TRBD2 matches 7 bases. Losses at the gene ends were 4 bases for V and 1 base for J; bases not matched to a gene: 8. Germline loops: CDR1 SQVTM, CDR2 ANQGSEA. The length of the CDR3 is 15 residues. The CDR3 nucleotides are TGCAGCGTTGTGGAGTCTAGCGGTCGCACAGATACGCAGTATTTT. This gives the protein CSVVESSGRTDTQYF.

The V and J genes are TRBV6-5 and TRBJ1-2; D remains ambiguous. The germline V gene has CDR1 MNHEY and CDR2 SVGAGI. The CDR3 length is 15 residues. V was clipped by 2 bases and J by 2 bases, with 12 bases between them. The CDR3 sequence is CASSYDGPPNYGYTF. CDR3 sequence (DNA): TGTGCCAGCAGTTACGACGGCCCGCCCAACTATGGCTACACCTTC.

The chain joins TRBV10-1 to TRBJ1-4, with D unresolved. There are 14 residues in the CDR3. Germline CDR1 is WNHNN and CDR2 is SYGVQD (reference sequence). Trimming cost V 3 bases and J 0 bases, with 5 bases left between them. CDR3 residues: CASSDTATNEKLFF. The CDR3 DNA follows: TGCGCCAGCAGTGACACTGCAACTAATGAAAAACTGTTTTTT.

The chain uses TRBV9 and TRBJ2-7; D may correspond to TRBD1 or TRBD2 (6 bases each). The ends were cut back, 3 bases at V and 2 bases at J, with 15 bases in the middle. Germline V gene data show CDR1 as SGDLS and CDR2 as YYNGEE. The CDR3 sequence is 15 residues long. The CDR3 DNA reads TGTGCCAGCAGCGAGTTGGAGGGGGGAACCTACGAGCAGTACTTC. This sequence encodes CASSELEGGTYEQYF.

This chain uses TRBV5-4 with TRBJ2-5; tentative D call: TRBD2 (5 bases). The germline V gene has CDR1 SGHNT and CDR2 YYREEE (reference sequence). V lost 2 bases and J 6 bases, leaving 14 bases between the germline ends. This CDR3 region has 14 residues. The CDR3 DNA is TGTGCCAGCAGCTTACCGGGAACCTCCAAGACCCAGTACTTC. Amino acids: CASSLPGTSKTQYF.

This chain connects TRBV7-2 to TRBJ2-5; 15 bases are a match to TRBD2. Germline values: CDR1 SGHTA, CDR2 FQGNSA. The CDR3 spans 16 residues. Trimming cost V 5 bases and J 5 bases; bases outside gene matches: 6. The DNA for the CDR3 is TGTGCCAGCAGCGCAGGACTAGCGGGGGGGCGGGAGACCCAGTACTTC. Protein: CASSAGLAGGRETQYF.

As to this clone: Germline is not matched at one junction end, which may reflect a read error. This chain connects TRBV7-7 to TRBJ2-2; TRBD2 matches at 10 bases. Germline CDR1 and CDR2: SSHAT and FNYEAQ (reference sequence). The length of the CDR3 is 15 residues. The chain's CDR3 is CASSPIAGGTGELFF. CDR3 DNA: TGTGCTAGCAGCCCCATAGCGGGAGGAACCGGGGAGCTGTTTTTT.

This clone was observed a single time. CDR3 sequence reads: CASSYSSVTISYEQYF. The CDR3 nucleotides are TGTGCCAGCAGTTACTCGAGCGTGACCATCTCCTACGAGCAGTACTTC. This chain uses TRBV6-5 with TRBJ2-7; no clear D. In germline, CDR1 is MNHEY, CDR2 SVGAGI. Trimming removed 0 bases from V and 0 bases from J, with 12 bases in between. This CDR3 spans 16 amino acids.

J is TRBJ1-1 and V is TRBV5-1; a weak D match, TRBD1 (5 bases). This CDR3 has 15 residues. The germline V gene has CDR1 SGHRS and CDR2 YFSETQ. V gave up 0 bases and J gave up 1 base, with 10 bases separating them. CDR3 amino acids: CASSLGGLTNTEAFF. In DNA form, the CDR3 reads TGCGCCAGCAGCTTGGGGGGACTCACGAACACTGAAGCTTTCTTT. The complete variable domain, with remaining parts taken from reference TRBV5-1 and TRBJ1-1, reads KAGVTQTPRYLIKTRGQQVTLSCSPISGHRSVSWYQQTPGQGLQFLFEYFSETQRNKGNFPGRFSGRQFSNSRSEMNVSTLELGDSALYLCASSLGGLTNTEAFFGQGTRLTVV.